What follows are 21 T cell receptor beta chains derived from one specimen sequenced in a study of T-cell memory formation after mild COVID-19 (TCRdb year 2021). Library method: 5' RACE. Sequenced on an Illumina NovaSeq 6000. TCRdb ran its own pipeline on the public reads, namely fastp trimming at Q25 and MiXCR clone calling, and kept in-frame beta chains. Every entry covers one CDR3 protein and lists the most common genes and DNA from its rows. In all, the sample holds 400,000 to 500,000 distinct CDR3 sequences, and around 20% of those were seen once. The ten largest make up about 8.8% of the sample. The source material was PBMCs or a T cell subset sorted from them (not recorded which). These receptors were collected from an adult woman who had mild COVID-19 (a few samples of this study predate the infection). The sample titles of this study are shuffled in the database, so cell type and time point are left out; the donor was told from shared clones.

This clonotype was observed a handful of times. The rearrangement joins TRBV18 to TRBJ2-2; possibly TRBD2 for D (5 bases). Germline V lookup: CDR1 KGHSH, CDR2 LQKENI. V shed 6 bases and J shed 4 bases, with 9 bases lying between them. There are 13 residues in the CDR3. The CDR3 region is CASSQLGTGELFF. The CDR3, as DNA: TGTGCCAGCTCGCAACTAGGCACCGGGGAGCTGTTTTTT.

The chain employs TRBV12-3 or TRBV12-4 and TRBJ1-5; possible D gene TRBD1, 5 bases. This CDR3 has 13 residues. Trimming shortened V by 4 bases and J by 1 base, and 5 bases separated the two germline ends. DNA for the CDR3: TGTGCCAGCAGTTGGGGGAGCAATCAGCCCCAGCATTTT. Translated, it gives CASSWGSNQPQHF.

The gene calls are TRBV6-2 or TRBV6-3 and TRBJ2-7; maybe TRBD1 (5 bases). The V gene's germline CDR1 is MNHEY and CDR2 SVGEGT. The V end lost 4 bases, the J end lost 4 bases, and 8 bases lay between the germline ends. The CDR3 is 12 residues long. CDR3 nucleotides: TGTGCCAGCAGTTGGGGCTTGTACGAGCAGTACTTC. It yields the protein CASSWGLYEQYF.

The chain joins TRBV18 to TRBJ2-6; maybe TRBD1 (6 bases). Germline V gene lookup returns CDR1 KGHSH and CDR2 LQKENI. The CDR3 is made up of 16 amino acids. Trimming cost V 5 bases and J 3 bases, with 14 bases left between them. DNA for the CDR3: TGTGCCAGCTCATCTACAGGGATAGGTGGGGCCAACGTCCTGACTTTC. It is translated as CASSSTGIGGANVLTF.

This clonotype has just a few counts. CDR3 sequence reads: CASSYWDTGELFF. The CDR3 DNA reads TGTGCCAGCAGTTACTGGGACACCGGGGAGCTGTTTTTT. The chain carries TRBV6-5 and TRBJ2-2; D is unresolved. This CDR3 is 13 amino acids long. Per germline, CDR1 MNHEY and CDR2 SVGAGI. V dropped 1 base and J dropped 3 bases, with 3 bases sitting between them.

V and J are TRBV2 and TRBJ2-5, with D maybe TRBD1 (5 bases). CDR3 length equals 13 residues. V was trimmed by 5 bases and J by 2 bases, leaving 9 bases between them. Germline CDR1 reads SNHLY; CDR2 reads FYNNEI. CDR3 sequence reads: CASSMTVQETQYF. Written as DNA, the CDR3 is TGTGCCAGCAGTATGACAGTACAAGAGACCCAGTACTTC. Together with reference TRBV2 and TRBJ2-5, the CDR3 gives the full variable domain: EPEVTQTPSHQVTQMGQEVILRCVPISNHLYFYWYRQILGQKVEFLVSFYNNEISEKSEIFDDQFSVERPDGSNFTLKIRSTKLEDSAMYFCASSMTVQETQYFGPGTRLLVL.

This clonotype was seen repeatedly, ten times or more. The J gene is TRBJ2-1, the V gene TRBV2; D is unresolved. This CDR3 is 11 amino acids long. Trimming cost V 1 base and J 10 bases, with 5 bases left between them. Germline CDR1 SNHLY, CDR2 FYNNEI. The chain's CDR3 is CASSEVREQFF. The CDR3 bases are TGTGCCAGCAGTGAAGTGAGGGAGCAGTTCTTC.

This rearrangement joins TRBV3-1 to TRBJ2-7; 7 nucleotides line up with TRBD2. V shed 1 base, J shed 2 bases, and the junction held 8 bases outside the gene matches. Germline CDR1 LGHDT, CDR2 YNNKEL (reference sequence). CDR3 length: 16 amino acids. The CDR3 nucleotides are TGTGCCAGCAGCCAAGCCCCGGGGGGAACCACCTACGAGCAGTACTTC. Encoded protein: CASSQAPGGTTYEQYF.

This clonotype was recorded a few times. The chain joins TRBV10-3 to TRBJ2-1; no clear D. The CDR3 length is 12 residues. Trimming took off 2 bases at V and 6 bases at J, with 5 bases between the two ends. Per germline, CDR1 ENHRY and CDR2 SYGVKD. CDR3 in amino acids: CAISEVGNEQFF. The DNA of the CDR3 is TGTGCCATCAGTGAGGTGGGCAATGAGCAGTTCTTC.

The chain combines TRBV7-9 with TRBJ1-6, with TRBD1 matching 8 bases. This CDR3 is built from 14 residues. Germline V gene data show CDR1 as SEHNR and CDR2 as FQNEAQ (reference sequence). V gave up 7 bases and J gave up 10 bases; unmatched junction bases: 9. The CDR3 coding sequence is TGTGCCAGCACCTTCGGACAGGGCGGGTCACCCCTCCACTTT. This translates into CASTFGQGGSPLHF.

The CDR3 DNA reads TGTGCCAGCAGTGATCCTAGTCAGCCCCAGCATTTT. Its protein is CASSDPSQPQHF. This chain joins TRBV2 and TRBJ1-5; D is unclear. This CDR3 has 12 amino acids. Trimming took off 3 bases at V and 6 bases at J, with 6 bases between the two ends. Germline-derived CDR1 and CDR2 are SNHLY and FYNNEI. Together with reference TRBV2 and TRBJ1-5, the CDR3 gives the full variable domain: EPEVTQTPSHQVTQMGQEVILRCVPISNHLYFYWYRQILGQKVEFLVSFYNNEISEKSEIFDDQFSVERPDGSNFTLKIRSTKLEDSAMYFCASSDPSQPQHFGDGTRLSIL.

Only a few counts were recorded for this clonotype. CDR3 DNA: TGTGCCAGCAAACGTCAGACAGAGAGCAATCAGCCCCAGCATTTT. Its protein product is CASKRQTESNQPQHF. J is TRBJ1-5 and V is TRBV6-1; perhaps TRBD1 as D (5 bases). Germline V gene sequence: CDR1 MNHNS, CDR2 SASEGT. The CDR3 runs to 15 residues. Trimming stripped 7 bases from V and 1 base from J, with 14 bases between.

The rearrangement uses TRBV7-9 and TRBJ1-5; D is possibly TRBD1 (6 bases). The germline V and J ends were trimmed by 2 bases and 3 bases, with 20 bases remaining between them. The CDR3 is 18 amino acids. The germline V gene has CDR1 SEHNR and CDR2 FQNEAQ (reference sequence). CDR3 amino acids: CASSLSLGGSKDNQPQHF. In DNA form, the CDR3 reads TGTGCCAGCAGCTTATCTTTGGGGGGCAGTAAAGACAATCAGCCCCAGCATTTT.

The rearrangement joins TRBV5-1 to TRBJ1-1, with D possibly TRBD1 on 6 matching bases. CDR3 size: 13 residues. V was clipped by 0 bases and J by 6 bases, with 9 bases between them. CDR1 is SGHRS, CDR2 YFSETQ, per germline. CDR3 sequence reads: CASSLDREAEAFF. The CDR3 DNA reads TGCGCCAGCAGCTTGGACAGGGAGGCTGAAGCTTTCTTT.

The rearrangement uses TRBV7-6 and TRBJ2-1; TRBD2 might be the D (5 bases). CDR1 and CDR2 from the germline V gene are SGHVS and FNYEAQ. The CDR3 consists of 18 residues. The ends were cut back, 0 bases at V and 0 bases at J, with 15 bases in the middle. The CDR3 DNA follows: TGTGCCAGCAGCTTAGCTAGAGCGGACCCAAGCTCCTACAATGAGCAGTTCTTC. Protein sequence: CASSLARADPSSYNEQFF.

This clonotype was recorded a few times. V usage is TRBV15 and J usage is TRBJ2-2; 10 bases agree with TRBD1. V lost 3 bases, J lost 4 bases, and 5 bases stayed unmatched. The CDR3 spans 16 residues. Germline CDR1 reads LNHNV; CDR2 reads YYDKDF (reference sequence). CDR3 nucleotides: TGTGCCACCAGCAGTGAGGGACAGGGGCGCACCGGGGAGCTGTTTTTT. Translation gives CATSSEGQGRTGELFF.

This clonotype was seen only a few times. V and J are TRBV25-1 and TRBJ2-7; D perhaps matches TRBD1 (6 bases). Germline V gene sequence: CDR1 MGHDK, CDR2 SYGVNS. V was trimmed by 7 bases and J by 1 base, leaving 11 bases between them. The CDR3 covers 13 residues. CDR3 nucleotide sequence: TGTGCCAGCATCAATCAGGGGTCCTACGAGCAGTACTTC. This gives the protein CASINQGSYEQYF.

There are many counts of this clonotype. This rearrangement joins TRBV7-2 to TRBJ1-2; 7 bases are shared with TRBD1. Germline V gene sequence: CDR1 SGHTA, CDR2 FQGNSA. CDR3 length: 11 amino acids. J was trimmed by 8 bases and V by 3 bases; bases with no gene match: 0. The CDR3 nucleotides are TGTGCCAGCAGCTTGACAGGGGGCTACACCTTC. Translated, it gives CASSLTGGYTF.

Of note for this clonotype: A junction boundary mismatches the germline segment, possibly from a read error. The chain employs TRBV5-1 and TRBJ2-1; the D gene is possibly TRBD1 (7 bases). From germline, CDR1 is SGHRS and CDR2 YFSETQ. The length of the CDR3 is 17 residues. CDR3 sequence (DNA): TGCGCCAGAAGCTTGGTAAGGCAGGGGGGCACCTACAATGAGCAGTTCTTC. Its protein product is CARSLVRQGGTYNEQFF.

This clonotype was observed at least ten times. V is TRBV9 and J is TRBJ2-2; D is unclear. Germline V gene data show CDR1 as SGDLS and CDR2 as YYNGEE. V lost 0 bases and J 7 bases, leaving 7 bases between the germline ends. The CDR3 is made up of 13 amino acids. The CDR3: CASSVEVHGELFF. In DNA, the CDR3 is TGTGCCAGCAGCGTAGAGGTCCACGGGGAGCTGTTTTTT.

The V call is TRBV12-3 or TRBV12-4, the J call TRBJ1-4; TRBD1 is a possible D gene (5 bases). V lost 4 bases and J lost 7, with 13 bases in between. The CDR3 has 14 residues. The CDR3 DNA is TGTGCCAGCAGTTCATCCAGGGACGGTGAAAAACTGTTTTTT. This gives the protein CASSSSRDGEKLFF.